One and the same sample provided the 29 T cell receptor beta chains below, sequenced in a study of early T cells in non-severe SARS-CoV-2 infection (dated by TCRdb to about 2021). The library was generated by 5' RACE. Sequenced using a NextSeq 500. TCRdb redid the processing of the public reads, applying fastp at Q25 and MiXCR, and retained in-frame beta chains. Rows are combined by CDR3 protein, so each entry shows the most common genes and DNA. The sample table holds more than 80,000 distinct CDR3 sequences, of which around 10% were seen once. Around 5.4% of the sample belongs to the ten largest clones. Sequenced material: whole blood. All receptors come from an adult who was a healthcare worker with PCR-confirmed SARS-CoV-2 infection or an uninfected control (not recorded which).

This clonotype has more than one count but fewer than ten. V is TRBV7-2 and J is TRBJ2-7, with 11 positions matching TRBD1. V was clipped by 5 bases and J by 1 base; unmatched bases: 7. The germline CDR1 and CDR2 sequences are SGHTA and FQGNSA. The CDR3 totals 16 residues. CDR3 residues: CASSQGTGGRSYEQYF. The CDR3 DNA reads TGTGCCAGCAGCCAAGGGACAGGGGGTAGGTCCTACGAGCAGTACTTC.

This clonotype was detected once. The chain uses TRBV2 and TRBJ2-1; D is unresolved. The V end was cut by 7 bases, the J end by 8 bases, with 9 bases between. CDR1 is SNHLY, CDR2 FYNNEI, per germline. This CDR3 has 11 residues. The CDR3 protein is CASMKFDEQFF. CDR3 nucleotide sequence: TGTGCCAGCATGAAGTTCGATGAGCAGTTCTTC.

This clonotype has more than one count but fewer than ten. Written as DNA, the CDR3 is TGTGCCAGCAGGCGGGACAGGGCGAATCAGCCCCAGCATTTT. Translating gives CASRRDRANQPQHF. The chain couples TRBV2 to TRBJ1-5; 9 nucleotides align to TRBD1. Germline values: CDR1 SNHLY, CDR2 FYNNEI. This CDR3 has 14 residues. The trim removed 6 bases at V and 4 bases at J, leaving 4 bases unmatched.

This chain's CDR3 is CASSFLPTETYEQYF. The CDR3 DNA reads as TGTGCCAGCAGCTTTCTTCCGACAGAAACCTACGAGCAGTACTTC. V gene TRBV9 combines with J gene TRBJ2-7; tentatively, D is TRBD1 (5 bases). Trimming cost V 4 bases and J 2 bases, with 16 bases left between them. The germline V gene has CDR1 SGDLS and CDR2 YYNGEE. This CDR3 is 15 amino acids long.

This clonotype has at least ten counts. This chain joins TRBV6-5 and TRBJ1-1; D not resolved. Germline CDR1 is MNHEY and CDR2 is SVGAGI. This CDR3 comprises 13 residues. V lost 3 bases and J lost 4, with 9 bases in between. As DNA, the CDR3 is TGTGCCAGCAGTTATTTTGCTGGCACTGAAGCTTTCTTT. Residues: CASSYFAGTEAFF.

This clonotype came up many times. This CDR3 is CSARERGTSGLSSSYEQYF. In DNA, the CDR3 is TGCAGTGCTAGAGAAAGAGGGACTAGCGGATTATCAAGCTCCTACGAGCAGTACTTC. The chain couples TRBV20-1 to TRBJ2-7; 11 nucleotides agree with TRBD2. Germline CDR1 DFQATT, CDR2 SNEGSKA (reference sequence). J was trimmed by 0 bases and V by 0 bases; bases with no gene match: 13. The CDR3 is made up of 19 amino acids.

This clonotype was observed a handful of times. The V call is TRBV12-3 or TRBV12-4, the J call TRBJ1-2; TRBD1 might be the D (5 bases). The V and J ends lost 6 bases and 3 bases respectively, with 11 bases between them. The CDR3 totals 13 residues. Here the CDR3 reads CASSPPGDYGYTF. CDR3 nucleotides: TGTGCCAGCAGCCCACCGGGGGACTATGGCTACACCTTC.

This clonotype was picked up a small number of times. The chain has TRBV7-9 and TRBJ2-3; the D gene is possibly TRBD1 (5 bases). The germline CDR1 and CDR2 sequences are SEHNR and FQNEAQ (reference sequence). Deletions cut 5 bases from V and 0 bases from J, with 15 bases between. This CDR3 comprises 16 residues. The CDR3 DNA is TGTGCCAGCAGCCCCCCGTTCGGACAAAGCACAGATACGCAGTATTTT. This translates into CASSPPFGQSTDTQYF.

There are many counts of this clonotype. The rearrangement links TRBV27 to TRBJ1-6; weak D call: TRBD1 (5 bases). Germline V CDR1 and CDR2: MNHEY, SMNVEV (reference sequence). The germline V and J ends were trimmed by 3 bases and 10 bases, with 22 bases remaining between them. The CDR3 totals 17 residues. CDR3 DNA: TGTGCCAGCAGTTTCCGCATGCCTCGAGGGACTGGCTCACCCCTCCACTTT. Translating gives CASSFRMPRGTGSPLHF.

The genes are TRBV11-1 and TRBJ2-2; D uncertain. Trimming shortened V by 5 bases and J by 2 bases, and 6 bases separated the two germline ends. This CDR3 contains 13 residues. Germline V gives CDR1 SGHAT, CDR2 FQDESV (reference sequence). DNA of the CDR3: TGTGCCAGCAGCAGGATCAACACCGGGGAGCTGTTTTTT. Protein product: CASSRINTGELFF.

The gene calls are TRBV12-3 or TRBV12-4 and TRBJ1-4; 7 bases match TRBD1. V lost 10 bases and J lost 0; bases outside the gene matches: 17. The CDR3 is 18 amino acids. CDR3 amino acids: CATAEEGQLFATNEKLFF. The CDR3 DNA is TGTGCCACCGCGGAGGAGGGACAGCTTTTTGCAACTAATGAAAAACTGTTTTTT.

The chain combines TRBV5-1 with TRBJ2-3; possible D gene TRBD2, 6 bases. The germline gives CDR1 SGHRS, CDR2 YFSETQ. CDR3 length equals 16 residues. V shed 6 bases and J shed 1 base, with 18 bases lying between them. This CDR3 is CASILDGGSGTDTQYF. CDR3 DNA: TGCGCCAGCATCCTCGACGGGGGTTCAGGCACAGATACGCAGTATTTT.

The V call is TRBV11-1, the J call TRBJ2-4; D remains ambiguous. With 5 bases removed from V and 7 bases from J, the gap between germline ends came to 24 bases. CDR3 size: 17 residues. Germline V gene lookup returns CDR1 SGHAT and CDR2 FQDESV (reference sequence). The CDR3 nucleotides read TGTGCCAGCAGCGCTAGGGATGGCTCACCAAAGACCAACATTCAGTACTTC. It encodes CASSARDGSPKTNIQYF.

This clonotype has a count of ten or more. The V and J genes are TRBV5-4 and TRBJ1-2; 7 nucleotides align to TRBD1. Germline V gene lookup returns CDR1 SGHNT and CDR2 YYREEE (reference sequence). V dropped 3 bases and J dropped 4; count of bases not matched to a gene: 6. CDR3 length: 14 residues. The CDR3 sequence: CASSSPTGAYGYTF. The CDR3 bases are TGTGCCAGCAGCTCGCCCACAGGGGCCTATGGCTACACCTTC. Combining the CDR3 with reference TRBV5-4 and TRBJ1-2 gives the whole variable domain ETGVTQSPTHLIKTRGQQVTLRCSSQSGHNTVSWYQQALGQGPQFIFQYYREEENGRGNFPPRFSGLQFPNYSSELNVNALELDDSALYLCASSSPTGAYGYTFGSGTRLTVV.

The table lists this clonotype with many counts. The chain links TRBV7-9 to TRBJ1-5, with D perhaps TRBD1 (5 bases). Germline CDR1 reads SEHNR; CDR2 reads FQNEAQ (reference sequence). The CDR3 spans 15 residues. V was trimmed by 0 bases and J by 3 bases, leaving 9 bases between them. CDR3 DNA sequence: TGTGCCAGCAGCTTAGCGCTAGGGGACAATCAGCCCCAGCATTTT. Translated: CASSLALGDNQPQHF.

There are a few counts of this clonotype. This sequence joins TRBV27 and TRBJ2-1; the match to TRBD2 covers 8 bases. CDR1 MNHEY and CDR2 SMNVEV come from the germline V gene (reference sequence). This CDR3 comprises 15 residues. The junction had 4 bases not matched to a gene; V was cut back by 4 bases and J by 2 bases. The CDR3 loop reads CASSSPGGAYNEQFF. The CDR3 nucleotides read TGTGCCAGCAGTTCCCCGGGGGGGGCCTACAATGAGCAGTTCTTC.

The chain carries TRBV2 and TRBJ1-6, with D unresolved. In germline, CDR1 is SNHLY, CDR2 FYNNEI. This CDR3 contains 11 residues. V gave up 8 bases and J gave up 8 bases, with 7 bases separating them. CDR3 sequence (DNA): TGTGCCAGCTGCGGGGATTCACCCCTCCACTTT. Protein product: CASCGDSPLHF.

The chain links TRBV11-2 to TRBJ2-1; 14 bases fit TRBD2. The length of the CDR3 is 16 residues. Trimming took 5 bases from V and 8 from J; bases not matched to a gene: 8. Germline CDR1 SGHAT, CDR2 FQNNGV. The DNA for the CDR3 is TGTGCCAGCAGCGCCTTGACTAGCGGGAGGGCCCATGAGCAGTTCTTC. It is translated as CASSALTSGRAHEQFF.

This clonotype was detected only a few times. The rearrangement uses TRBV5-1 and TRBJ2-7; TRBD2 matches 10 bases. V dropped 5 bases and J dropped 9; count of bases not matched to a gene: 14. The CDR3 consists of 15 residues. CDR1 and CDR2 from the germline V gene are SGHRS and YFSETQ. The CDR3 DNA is TGCGCCAGCAGAACCCTAGCGGGAGTGGGTCTCGGGCAGTACTTC. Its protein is CASRTLAGVGLGQYF.

CDR3 loop: CASSPPGGLNSPLHF. DNA of the CDR3: TGTGCCAGCAGCCCACCGGGGGGTTTGAACTCACCCCTCCACTTT. The chain employs TRBV7-9 and TRBJ1-6; maybe TRBD1 (5 bases). The CDR3 loop spans 15 amino acids. Germline CDR1 is SEHNR and CDR2 is FQNEAQ (reference sequence). Trimming took 5 bases from V and 10 from J, leaving 18 bases between them. The variable domain in full, completed from reference TRBV7-9 and TRBJ1-6, reads DTGVSQNPRHKITKRGQNVTFRCDPISEHNRLYWYRQTLGQGPEFLTYFQNEAQLEKSRLLSDRFSAERPKGSFSTLEIQRTEQGDSAMYLCASSPPGGLNSPLHFGNGTRLTVT.

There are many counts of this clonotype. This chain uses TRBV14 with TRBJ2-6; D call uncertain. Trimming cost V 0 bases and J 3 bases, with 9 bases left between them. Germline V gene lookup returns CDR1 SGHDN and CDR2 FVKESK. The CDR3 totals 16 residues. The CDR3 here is CASSQDMTVGANVLTF. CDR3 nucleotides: TGTGCCAGCAGCCAAGATATGACTGTTGGGGCCAACGTCCTGACTTTC. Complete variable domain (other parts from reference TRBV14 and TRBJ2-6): EAGVTQFPSHSVIEKGQTVTLRCDPISGHDNLYWYRRVMGKEIKFLLHFVKESKQDESGMPNNRFLAERTGGTYSTLKVQPAELEDSGVYFCASSQDMTVGANVLTFGAGSRLTVL.

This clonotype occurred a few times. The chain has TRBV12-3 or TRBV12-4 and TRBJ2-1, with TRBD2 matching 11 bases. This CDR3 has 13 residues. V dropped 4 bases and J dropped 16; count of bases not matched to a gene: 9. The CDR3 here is CASSSLLAGDPFF. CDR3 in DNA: TGTGCCAGCAGTTCCTTACTAGCGGGAGATCCATTCTTC.

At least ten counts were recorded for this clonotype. The CDR3 nucleotides are TGTGCCAGCTCACCCTCGGCGGGGGGGTCGGGCTACACCTTC. Translation gives CASSPSAGGSGYTF. V usage is TRBV18 and J usage is TRBJ1-2; tentative D call: TRBD1 (5 bases). The CDR3 has 14 residues. Trimming took 3 bases from V and 8 from J, leaving 16 bases between them. Looked up from germline, CDR1 is KGHSH and CDR2 is LQKENI.

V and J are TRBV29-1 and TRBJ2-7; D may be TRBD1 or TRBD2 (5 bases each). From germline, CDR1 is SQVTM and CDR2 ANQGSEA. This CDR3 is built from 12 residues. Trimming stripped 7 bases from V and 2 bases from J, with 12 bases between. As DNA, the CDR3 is TGCAGCGCCGGGACCGCACCCTACGAGCAGTACTTC. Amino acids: CSAGTAPYEQYF.

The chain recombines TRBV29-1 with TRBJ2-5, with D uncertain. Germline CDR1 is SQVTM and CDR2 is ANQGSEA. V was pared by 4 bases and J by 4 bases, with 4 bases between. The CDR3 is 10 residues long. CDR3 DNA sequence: TGCAGCGTTGTTGGAGAGACCCAGTACTTC. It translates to CSVVGETQYF.

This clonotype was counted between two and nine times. CDR3 residues: CSAGLMDSYNEQFF. CDR3 nucleotide sequence: TGCAGTGCTGGACTAATGGACAGCTACAATGAGCAGTTCTTC. The J gene is TRBJ2-1, the V gene TRBV20-1, with D perhaps TRBD1 or TRBD2 (6 bases each). This CDR3 spans 14 amino acids. Germline assignment: CDR1 DFQATT and CDR2 SNEGSKA (reference sequence). The V end was cut by 5 bases, the J end by 3 bases, with 14 bases between.

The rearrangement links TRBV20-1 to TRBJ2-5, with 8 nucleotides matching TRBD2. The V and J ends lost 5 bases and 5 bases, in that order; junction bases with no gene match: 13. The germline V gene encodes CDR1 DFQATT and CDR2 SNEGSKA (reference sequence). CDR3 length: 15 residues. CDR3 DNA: TGCAGTGCTTCGGAGATCCCCTCTAGCGGGGAGACCCAGTACTTC. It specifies CSASEIPSSGETQYF.

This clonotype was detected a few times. CDR3 region: CASSARRDRPGDEQFF. The DNA for the CDR3 is TGTGCCAGCAGCGCCCGAAGGGACAGGCCGGGGGATGAGCAGTTCTTC. J is TRBJ2-1 and V is TRBV7-8, with 8 bases matching TRBD1. The junction had 14 bases not matched to a gene; V was cut back by 5 bases and J by 8 bases. Germline-derived CDR1 and CDR2 are SGHVS and FQNEAQ. The CDR3 is made up of 16 amino acids.

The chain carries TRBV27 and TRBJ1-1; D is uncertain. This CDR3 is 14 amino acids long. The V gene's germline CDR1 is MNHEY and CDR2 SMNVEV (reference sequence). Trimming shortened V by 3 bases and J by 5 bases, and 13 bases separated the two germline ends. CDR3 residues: CASSFLPPGTEAFF. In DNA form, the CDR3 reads TGTGCCAGCAGTTTTCTACCGCCGGGGACTGAAGCTTTCTTT.